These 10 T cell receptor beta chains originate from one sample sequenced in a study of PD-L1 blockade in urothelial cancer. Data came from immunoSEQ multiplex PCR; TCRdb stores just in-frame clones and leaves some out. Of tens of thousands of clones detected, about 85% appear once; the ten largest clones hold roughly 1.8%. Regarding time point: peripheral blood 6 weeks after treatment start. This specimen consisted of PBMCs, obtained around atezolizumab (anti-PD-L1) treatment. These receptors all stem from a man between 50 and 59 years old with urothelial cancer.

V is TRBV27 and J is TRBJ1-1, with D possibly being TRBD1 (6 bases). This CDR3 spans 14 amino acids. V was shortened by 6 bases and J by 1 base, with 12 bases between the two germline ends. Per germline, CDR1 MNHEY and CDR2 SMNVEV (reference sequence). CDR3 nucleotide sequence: TGTGCCAGCAGAAGTTCAGGGGCGAACACTGAAGCTTTCTTT. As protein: CASRSSGANTEAFF.

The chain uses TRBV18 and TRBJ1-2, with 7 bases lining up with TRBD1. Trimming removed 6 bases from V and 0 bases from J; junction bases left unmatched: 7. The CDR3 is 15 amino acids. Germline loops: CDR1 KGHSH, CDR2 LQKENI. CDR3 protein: CASSPGQGANYGYTF. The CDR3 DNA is TGTGCCAGCTCCCCGGGGCAGGGGGCTAACTATGGCTACACCTTC.

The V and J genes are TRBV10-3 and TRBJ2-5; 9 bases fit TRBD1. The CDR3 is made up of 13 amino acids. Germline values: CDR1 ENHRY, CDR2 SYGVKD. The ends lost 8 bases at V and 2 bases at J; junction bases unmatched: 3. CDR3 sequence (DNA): TGTGCCATCTGGGGACAGGGACAAGAGACCCAGTACTTC. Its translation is CAIWGQGQETQYF.

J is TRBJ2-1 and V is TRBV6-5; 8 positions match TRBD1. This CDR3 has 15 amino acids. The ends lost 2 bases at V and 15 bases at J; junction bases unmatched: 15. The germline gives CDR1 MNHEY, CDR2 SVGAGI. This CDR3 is CASSYNPGSWTGLFF. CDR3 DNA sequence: TGTGCCAGCAGTTACAACCCGGGTTCCTGGACAGGGTTGTTCTTC.

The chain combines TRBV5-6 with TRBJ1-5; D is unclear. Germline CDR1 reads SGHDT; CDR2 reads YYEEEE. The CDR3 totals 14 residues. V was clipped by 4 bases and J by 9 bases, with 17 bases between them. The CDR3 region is CASSRRVPSRPQHF. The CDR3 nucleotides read TGTGCCAGCAGCCGACGGGTCCCCTCTCGGCCCCAGCATTTT.

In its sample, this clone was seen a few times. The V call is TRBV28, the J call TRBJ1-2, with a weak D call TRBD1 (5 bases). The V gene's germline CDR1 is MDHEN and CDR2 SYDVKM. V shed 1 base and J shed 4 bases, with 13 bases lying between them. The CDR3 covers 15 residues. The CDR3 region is CASSLSLGALYGYTF. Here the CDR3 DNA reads TGTGCCAGCAGTTTATCTTTAGGGGCCCTCTATGGCTACACCTTC.

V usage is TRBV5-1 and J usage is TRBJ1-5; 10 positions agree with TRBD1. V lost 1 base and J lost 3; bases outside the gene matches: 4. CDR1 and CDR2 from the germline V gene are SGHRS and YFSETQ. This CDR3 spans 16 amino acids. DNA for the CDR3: TGCGCCAGCAGCTTGACCGGGACAGGGGCCAATCAGCCCCAGCATTTT. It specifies CASSLTGTGANQPQHF.

The CDR3 nucleotides read TGTGCCAGCAGTGGGCTAGGTGGCATGAACACTGAAGCTTTCTTT. Residues: CASSGLGGMNTEAFF. This rearrangement joins TRBV25-1 to TRBJ1-1; D uncertain. Germline CDR1 and CDR2: MGHDK and SYGVNS. The V and J ends lost 4 bases and 0 bases respectively, with 12 bases between them. CDR3 length: 15 amino acids.

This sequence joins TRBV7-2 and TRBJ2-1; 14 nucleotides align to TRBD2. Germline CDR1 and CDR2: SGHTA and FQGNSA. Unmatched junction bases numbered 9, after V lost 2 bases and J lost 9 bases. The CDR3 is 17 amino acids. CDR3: CASSLTPGLAGDGEQFF. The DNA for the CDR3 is TGTGCCAGCAGCTTAACACCGGGACTAGCGGGAGACGGTGAGCAGTTCTTC.

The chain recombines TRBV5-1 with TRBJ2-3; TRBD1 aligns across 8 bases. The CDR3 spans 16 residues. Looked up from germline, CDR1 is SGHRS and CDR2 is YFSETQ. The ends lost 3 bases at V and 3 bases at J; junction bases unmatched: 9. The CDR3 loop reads CASSSTGGPRTDTQYF. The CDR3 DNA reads TGCGCCAGCAGCTCCACAGGGGGGCCTAGGACAGATACGCAGTATTTT.